Here is one T cell receptor (beta chain) with its context. Its antigen is not identified. The sample is drawn from a study of T-cell reconstitution after alpha-beta-depleted transplantation in children. General study results and limits: Several hundred expanded graft clones reportedly were the source of alpha-beta T cells about two months after transplant. Surviving recipient cells, namely T cells and thymic progenitors, were the source of high day-60 TCRbeta diversity in some patients. Counts and diversity of T cells one year after transplant came mostly from newly produced T cells.

V was pared by 0 bases and J by 4 bases, with 10 bases between. The CDR3 totals 14 residues. Germline CDR1 reads KGHSH; CDR2 reads LQKENI. For TCRbeta, the library was prepared with unique molecular identifiers. MiXCR was run by TCRdb on the PCR reads, yielding one entry per CDR3 protein. Here the sample spans a few hundred thousand distinct CDR3 sequences, around 15% being singletons. The sequencing here drew on PBMCs, mostly from graft donor cells, taken 360 days after TCRalphabeta/CD19-depleted stem cell transplant. The V and J genes are TRBV18 and TRBJ2-7; D remains unclear. This clonotype originated in a boy in the first two years of life who had a stem cell transplant for Wiskott-Aldrich syndrome, so the T cells may come from the graft donor. CDR3 sequence reads: CASSPPGRAYEQYF. CDR3 nucleotides: TGTGCCAGCTCACCACCAGGGCGAGCGTACGAGCAGTACTTC.